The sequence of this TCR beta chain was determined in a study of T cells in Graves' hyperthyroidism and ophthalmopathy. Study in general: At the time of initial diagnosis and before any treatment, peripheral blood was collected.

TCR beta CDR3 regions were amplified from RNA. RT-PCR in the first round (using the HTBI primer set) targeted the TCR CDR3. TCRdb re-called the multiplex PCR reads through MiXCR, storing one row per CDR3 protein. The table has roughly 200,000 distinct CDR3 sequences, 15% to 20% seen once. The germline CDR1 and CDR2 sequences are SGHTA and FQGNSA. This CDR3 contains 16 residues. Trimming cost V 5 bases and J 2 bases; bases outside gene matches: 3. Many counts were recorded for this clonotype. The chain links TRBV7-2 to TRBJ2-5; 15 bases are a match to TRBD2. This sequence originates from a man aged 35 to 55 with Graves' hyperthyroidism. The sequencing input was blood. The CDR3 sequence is CASSQGLAGGQETQYF. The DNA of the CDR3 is TGTGCCAGCAGCCAGGGACTAGCGGGGGGACAAGAGACCCAGTACTTC.